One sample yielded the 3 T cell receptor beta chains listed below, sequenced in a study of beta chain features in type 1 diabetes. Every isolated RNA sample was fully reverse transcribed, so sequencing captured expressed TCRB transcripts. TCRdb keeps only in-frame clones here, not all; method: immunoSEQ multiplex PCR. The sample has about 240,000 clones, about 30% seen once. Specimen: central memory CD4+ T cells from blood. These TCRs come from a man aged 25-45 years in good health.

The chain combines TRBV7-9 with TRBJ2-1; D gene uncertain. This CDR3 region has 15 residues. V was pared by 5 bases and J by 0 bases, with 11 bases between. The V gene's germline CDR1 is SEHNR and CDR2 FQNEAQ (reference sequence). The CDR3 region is CASSHDIRSYNEQFF. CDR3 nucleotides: TGTGCCAGCAGCCACGACATCCGCTCCTACAATGAGCAGTTCTTC.

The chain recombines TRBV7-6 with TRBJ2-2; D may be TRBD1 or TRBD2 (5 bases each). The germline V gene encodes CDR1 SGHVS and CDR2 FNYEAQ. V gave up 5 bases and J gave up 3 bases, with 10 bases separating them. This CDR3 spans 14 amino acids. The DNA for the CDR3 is TGTGCCAGCAGCAAAGGGACCGACACCGGGGAGCTGTTTTTT. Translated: CASSKGTDTGELFF. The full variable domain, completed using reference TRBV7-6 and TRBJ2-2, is GAGVSQSPRYKVTKRGQDVALRCDPISGHVSLYWYRQALGQGPEFLTYFNYEAQQDKSGLPNDRFSAERPEGSISTLTIQRTEQRDSAMYRCASSKGTDTGELFFGEGSRLTVL.

CDR3 protein: CAISESRRLDNEQFF. The CDR3 bases are TGTGCCATCAGTGAGTCGAGGCGGCTAGACAATGAGCAGTTCTTC. V and J are TRBV10-3 and TRBJ2-1; D not certain. Germline V lookup: CDR1 ENHRY, CDR2 SYGVKD. The CDR3 runs 15 residues. With 0 bases removed from V and 5 bases from J, the gap between germline ends came to 11 bases.